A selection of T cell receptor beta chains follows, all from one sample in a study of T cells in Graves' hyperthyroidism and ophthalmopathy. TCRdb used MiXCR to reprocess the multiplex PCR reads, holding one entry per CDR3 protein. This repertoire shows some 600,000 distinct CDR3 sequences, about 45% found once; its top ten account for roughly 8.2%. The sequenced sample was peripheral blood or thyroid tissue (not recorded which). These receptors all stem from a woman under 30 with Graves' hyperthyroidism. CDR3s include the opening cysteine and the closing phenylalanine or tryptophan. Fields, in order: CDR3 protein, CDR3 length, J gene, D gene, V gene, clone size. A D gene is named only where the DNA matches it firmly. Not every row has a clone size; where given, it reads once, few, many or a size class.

cdr3_aa: CANSLRAGGNYGYTF; cdr3_length: 15; j_call: TRBJ1-2; d_call: TRBD1; v_call: TRBV7-2; clone_size: few
cdr3_aa: CASSAAGSSTDTQYF; cdr3_length: 15; j_call: -; d_call: TRBD2; v_call: TRBV2; clone_size: -
cdr3_aa: CSVRDSGANVLTF; cdr3_length: 13; j_call: TRBJ2-6; d_call: -; v_call: TRBV29-1; clone_size: many
cdr3_aa: CATTDMSNYGYTF; cdr3_length: 13; j_call: TRBJ1-2; d_call: -; v_call: TRBV7-2; clone_size: few
cdr3_aa: CASSSAYTEAFF; cdr3_length: 12; j_call: TRBJ1-1; d_call: -; v_call: TRBV7-9; clone_size: -
cdr3_aa: CASSHRGRGHEQYF; cdr3_length: 14; j_call: TRBJ2-7; d_call: TRBD2; v_call: TRBV7-2; clone_size: -
cdr3_aa: CASSQGEGKLFF; cdr3_length: 12; j_call: TRBJ1-4; d_call: -; v_call: TRBV3-1; clone_size: few
cdr3_aa: CASRVAADFDEQYF; cdr3_length: 14; j_call: TRBJ2-7; d_call: -; v_call: TRBV7-9; clone_size: few
cdr3_aa: CASTRGLAETETQYF; cdr3_length: 15; j_call: TRBJ2-5; d_call: TRBD2; v_call: TRBV5-4; clone_size: -
cdr3_aa: CASSDSQETQYF; cdr3_length: 12; j_call: TRBJ2-5; d_call: -; v_call: TRBV12-3/TRBV12-4; clone_size: -
cdr3_aa: CASSYGSGRYEQYF; cdr3_length: 14; j_call: TRBJ2-7; d_call: TRBD2; v_call: TRBV2; clone_size: -
cdr3_aa: CSVEQGWMNTEAFF; cdr3_length: 14; j_call: TRBJ1-1; d_call: -; v_call: TRBV29-1; clone_size: many
cdr3_aa: CAWSSPLGQGETQYF; cdr3_length: 15; j_call: TRBJ2-5; d_call: -; v_call: TRBV7-2; clone_size: -
cdr3_aa: CASSLVRVLGHGYTF; cdr3_length: 15; j_call: TRBJ1-2; d_call: -; v_call: TRBV5-4; clone_size: -
cdr3_aa: CASSLRGGEQPQHF; cdr3_length: 14; j_call: TRBJ1-5; d_call: TRBD1; v_call: TRBV7-2; clone_size: many
cdr3_aa: CSAKPREGPGETQYF; cdr3_length: 15; j_call: TRBJ2-5; d_call: TRBD2; v_call: TRBV20-1; clone_size: few
cdr3_aa: CASSYAGQADGYTF; cdr3_length: 14; j_call: TRBJ1-2; d_call: TRBD1; v_call: TRBV2; clone_size: -
cdr3_aa: CASRTSYEQYF; cdr3_length: 11; j_call: TRBJ2-7; d_call: -; v_call: TRBV10-3; clone_size: -
cdr3_aa: CASSYKQGREKLFF; cdr3_length: 14; j_call: TRBJ1-4; d_call: -; v_call: TRBV2; clone_size: -
cdr3_aa: CATSDAAEGYTF; cdr3_length: 12; j_call: TRBJ1-2; d_call: -; v_call: TRBV24-1; clone_size: many
cdr3_aa: CASSSGGPQNTEAFF; cdr3_length: 15; j_call: TRBJ1-1; d_call: TRBD1; v_call: TRBV7-3; clone_size: -
cdr3_aa: CASSRTSGSVEQYF; cdr3_length: 14; j_call: TRBJ2-7; d_call: TRBD2; v_call: TRBV2; clone_size: few
cdr3_aa: CASSLTVARETEAFF; cdr3_length: 15; j_call: TRBJ1-1; d_call: -; v_call: TRBV7-3; clone_size: few
cdr3_aa: CSASAGGVEQYF; cdr3_length: 12; j_call: TRBJ2-7; d_call: TRBD2; v_call: TRBV29-1; clone_size: many
cdr3_aa: CSVLRTGVDEQYF; cdr3_length: 13; j_call: TRBJ2-7; d_call: TRBD1; v_call: TRBV29-1; clone_size: -
cdr3_aa: CASSRERGSEQYF; cdr3_length: 13; j_call: TRBJ2-7; d_call: -; v_call: TRBV6-5; clone_size: -
cdr3_aa: CATSDPISTGELFF; cdr3_length: 14; j_call: TRBJ2-2; d_call: -; v_call: TRBV24-1; clone_size: few
cdr3_aa: CASAQTRNTEAFF; cdr3_length: 13; j_call: TRBJ1-1; d_call: -; v_call: TRBV7-9; clone_size: -
cdr3_aa: CASSLFEAGRQETQYF; cdr3_length: 16; j_call: TRBJ2-5; d_call: TRBD2; v_call: TRBV7-8; clone_size: -
cdr3_aa: CASSPQGANTEAFF; cdr3_length: 14; j_call: TRBJ1-1; d_call: TRBD1; v_call: TRBV7-9; clone_size: many
cdr3_aa: CASSYSGTGLANYGYTF; cdr3_length: 17; j_call: TRBJ1-2; d_call: TRBD1; v_call: TRBV6-5; clone_size: -
cdr3_aa: CASSPKGSNYGYTF; cdr3_length: 14; j_call: TRBJ1-2; d_call: -; v_call: TRBV7-9; clone_size: many
cdr3_aa: CASRFLASNEPQHF; cdr3_length: 14; j_call: TRBJ1-5; d_call: -; v_call: TRBV2; clone_size: -
cdr3_aa: CASTPGGDNSPLHF; cdr3_length: 14; j_call: TRBJ1-6; d_call: -; v_call: TRBV25-1; clone_size: -
cdr3_aa: CAISLTPGREQYF; cdr3_length: 13; j_call: TRBJ2-7; d_call: -; v_call: TRBV10-3; clone_size: -
cdr3_aa: CASRTGGGETQYF; cdr3_length: 13; j_call: TRBJ2-5; d_call: TRBD1; v_call: TRBV25-1; clone_size: many
cdr3_aa: CASSMGLAGVSEQYF; cdr3_length: 15; j_call: TRBJ2-7; d_call: TRBD2; v_call: TRBV2; clone_size: -
cdr3_aa: CASEDAGYGYTF; cdr3_length: 12; j_call: TRBJ1-2; d_call: -; v_call: TRBV7-2; clone_size: many
cdr3_aa: CASSLRLKGARTYGYTF; cdr3_length: 17; j_call: TRBJ1-2; d_call: TRBD1; v_call: TRBV25-1; clone_size: -
cdr3_aa: CSVEKGVVTEAFF; cdr3_length: 13; j_call: TRBJ1-1; d_call: -; v_call: TRBV29-1; clone_size: -
cdr3_aa: CASSHTGQSSNQPQHF; cdr3_length: 16; j_call: TRBJ1-5; d_call: TRBD1; v_call: TRBV7-9; clone_size: -
cdr3_aa: CASSIGGNTIYF; cdr3_length: 12; j_call: TRBJ1-3; d_call: -; v_call: TRBV19; clone_size: many
cdr3_aa: CASSSFGGAEQPQHF; cdr3_length: 15; j_call: TRBJ1-5; d_call: -; v_call: TRBV11-2; clone_size: few
cdr3_aa: CASSSYGPWGTEAFF; cdr3_length: 15; j_call: TRBJ1-1; d_call: -; v_call: TRBV7-9; clone_size: once
cdr3_aa: CASSLGLATSSYEQYF; cdr3_length: 16; j_call: TRBJ2-7; d_call: TRBD2; v_call: TRBV7-9; clone_size: once
cdr3_aa: CASGIGPISPQHF; cdr3_length: 13; j_call: TRBJ1-5; d_call: -; v_call: TRBV7-9; clone_size: -
cdr3_aa: CASSHLWTGRGDTEAFF; cdr3_length: 17; j_call: TRBJ1-1; d_call: TRBD1; v_call: TRBV4-3; clone_size: -
cdr3_aa: CSVEDPGLAGGETQYF; cdr3_length: 16; j_call: TRBJ2-5; d_call: TRBD2; v_call: TRBV29-1; clone_size: many
cdr3_aa: CARGDRLNSPLHF; cdr3_length: 13; j_call: TRBJ1-6; d_call: TRBD1; v_call: TRBV7-8; clone_size: once